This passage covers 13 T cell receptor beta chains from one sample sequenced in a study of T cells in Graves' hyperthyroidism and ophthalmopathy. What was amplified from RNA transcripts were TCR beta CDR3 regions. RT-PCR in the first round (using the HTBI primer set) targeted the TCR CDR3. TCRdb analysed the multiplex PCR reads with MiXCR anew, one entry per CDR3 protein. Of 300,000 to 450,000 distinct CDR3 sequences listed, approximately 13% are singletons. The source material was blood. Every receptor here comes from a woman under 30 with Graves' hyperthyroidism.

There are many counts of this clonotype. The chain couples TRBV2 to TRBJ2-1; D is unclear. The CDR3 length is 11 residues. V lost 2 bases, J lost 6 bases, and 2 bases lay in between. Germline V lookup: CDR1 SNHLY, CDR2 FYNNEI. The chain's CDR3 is CASSESNEQFF. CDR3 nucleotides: TGTGCCAGCAGTGAATCCAATGAGCAGTTCTTC. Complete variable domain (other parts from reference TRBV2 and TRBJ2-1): EPEVTQTPSHQVTQMGQEVILRCVPISNHLYFYWYRQILGQKVEFLVSFYNNEISEKSEIFDDQFSVERPDGSNFTLKIRSTKLEDSAMYFCASSESNEQFFGPGTRLTVL.

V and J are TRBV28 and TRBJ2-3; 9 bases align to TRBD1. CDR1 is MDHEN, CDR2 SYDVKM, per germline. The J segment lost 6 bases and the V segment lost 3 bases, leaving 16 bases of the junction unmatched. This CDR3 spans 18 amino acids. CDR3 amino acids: CASSFTFLGQGIGDTQYF. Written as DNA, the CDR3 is TGTGCCAGCAGTTTTACGTTCCTGGGACAGGGAATTGGGGATACGCAGTATTTT.

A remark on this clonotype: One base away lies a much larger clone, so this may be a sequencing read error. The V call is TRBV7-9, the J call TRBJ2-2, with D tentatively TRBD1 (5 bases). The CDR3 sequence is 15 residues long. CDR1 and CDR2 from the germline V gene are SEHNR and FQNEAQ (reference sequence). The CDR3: CTSSLDSRSTGELFF. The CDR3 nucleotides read TGTACCAGCAGCTTAGACAGCCGGAGCACCGGGGAGCTGTTTTTT.

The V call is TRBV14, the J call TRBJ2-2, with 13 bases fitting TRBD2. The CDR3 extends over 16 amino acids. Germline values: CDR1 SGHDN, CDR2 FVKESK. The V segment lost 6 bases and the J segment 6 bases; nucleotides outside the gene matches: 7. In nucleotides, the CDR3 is TGTGCCAGCAGATACGGACTAGCGGGAGTCTCCGGGGAGCTGTTTTTT. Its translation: CASRYGLAGVSGELFF.

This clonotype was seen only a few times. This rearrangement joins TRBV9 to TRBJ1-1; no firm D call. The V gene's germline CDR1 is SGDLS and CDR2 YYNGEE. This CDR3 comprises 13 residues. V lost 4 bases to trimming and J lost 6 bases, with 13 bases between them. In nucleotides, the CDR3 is TGTGCCAGCAGCCCCGAAGGTGGATCTGAAGCTTTCTTT. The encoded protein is CASSPEGGSEAFF. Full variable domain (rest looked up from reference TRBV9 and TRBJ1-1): DSGVTQTPKHLITATGQRVTLRCSPRSGDLSVYWYQQSLDQGLQFLIQYYNGEERAKGNILERFSAQQFPDLHSELNLSSLELGDSALYFCASSPEGGSEAFFGQGTRLTVV.

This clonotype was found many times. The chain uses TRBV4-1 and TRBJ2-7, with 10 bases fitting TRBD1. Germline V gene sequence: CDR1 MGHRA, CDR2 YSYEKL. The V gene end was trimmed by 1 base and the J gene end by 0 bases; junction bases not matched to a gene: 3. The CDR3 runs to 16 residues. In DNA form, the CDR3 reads TGCGCCAGCAGCCAAGGACAGGGGGCTTTCTCCTACGAGCAGTACTTC. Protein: CASSQGQGAFSYEQYF.

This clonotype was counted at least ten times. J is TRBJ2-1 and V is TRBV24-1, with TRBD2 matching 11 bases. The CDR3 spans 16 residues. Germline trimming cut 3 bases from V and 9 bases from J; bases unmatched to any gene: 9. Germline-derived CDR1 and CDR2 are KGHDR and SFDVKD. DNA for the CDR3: TGTGCCACCAGTGATCCCATAGCGGGGGGGCGGAGTGAGCAGTTCTTC. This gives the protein CATSDPIAGGRSEQFF.

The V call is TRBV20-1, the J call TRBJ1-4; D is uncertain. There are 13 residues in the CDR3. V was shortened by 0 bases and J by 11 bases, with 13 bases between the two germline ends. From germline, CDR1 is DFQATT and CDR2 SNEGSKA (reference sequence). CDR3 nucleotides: TGCAGTGCTAGAGATCTGGAGTCCGACAAACTGTTTTTT. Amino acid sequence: CSARDLESDKLFF.

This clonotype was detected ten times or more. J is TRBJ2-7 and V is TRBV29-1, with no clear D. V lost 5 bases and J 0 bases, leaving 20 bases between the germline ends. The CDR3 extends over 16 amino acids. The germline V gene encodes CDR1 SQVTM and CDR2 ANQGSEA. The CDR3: CSVRMWQSQSSYEQYF. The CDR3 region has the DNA TGCAGCGTTCGAATGTGGCAGTCCCAAAGCTCCTACGAGCAGTACTTC.

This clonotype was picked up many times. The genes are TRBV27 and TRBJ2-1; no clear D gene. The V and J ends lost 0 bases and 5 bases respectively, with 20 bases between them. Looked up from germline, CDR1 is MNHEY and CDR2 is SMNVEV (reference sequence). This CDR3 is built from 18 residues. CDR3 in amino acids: CASSLSNFRQVVHNEQFF. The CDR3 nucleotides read TGTGCCAGCAGTTTATCGAACTTCCGGCAGGTCGTCCACAATGAGCAGTTCTTC.

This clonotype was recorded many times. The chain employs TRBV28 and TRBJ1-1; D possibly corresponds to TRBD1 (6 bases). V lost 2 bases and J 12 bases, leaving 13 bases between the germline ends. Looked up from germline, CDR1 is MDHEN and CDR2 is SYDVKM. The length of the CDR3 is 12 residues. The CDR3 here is CASSLQTGRTFF. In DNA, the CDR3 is TGTGCCAGCAGTTTACAAACAGGGAGAACTTTCTTT.

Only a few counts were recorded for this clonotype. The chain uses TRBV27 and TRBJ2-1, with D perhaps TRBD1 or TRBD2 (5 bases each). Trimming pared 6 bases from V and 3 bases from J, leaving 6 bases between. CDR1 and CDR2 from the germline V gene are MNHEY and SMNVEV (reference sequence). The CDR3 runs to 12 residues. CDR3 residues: CASRGDYNEQFF. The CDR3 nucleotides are TGTGCCAGCAGGGGGGACTACAATGAGCAGTTCTTC.

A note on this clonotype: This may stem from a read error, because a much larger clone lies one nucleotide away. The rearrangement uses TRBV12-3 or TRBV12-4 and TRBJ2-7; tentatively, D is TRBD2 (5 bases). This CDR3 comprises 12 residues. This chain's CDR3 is CASSLASDEQCF. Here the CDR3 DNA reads TGTGCCAGCAGTTTAGCTAGCGACGAGCAGTGCTTC.